This T cell receptor (beta chain) emerged from a study of T cell responses to AZD1222 COVID-19 vaccine. As regards this clone: The antigen is not known.

Libraries were prepared by immunoSEQ multiplex PCR; TCRdb keeps only in-frame clonotypes and omits some of them. This repertoire shows 110,000 or so clones, around nine tenths found once; its top ten account for 10% to 15%. The CDR3 spans 16 residues. Germline lookup yields CDR1 LGHNT and CDR2 FRNRAP. With 1 base clipped from V and 2 bases from J, the junction kept 3 bases outside the gene matches. General observations from the study: Only after the peak T cell response were repertoires sampled. Once two AZD1222 doses were given, Spike-specific TCR breadth and depth went up. The CD4 TCRs associated with vaccination extended across spike and predominated at 160-218 and 743-854. Baseline seropositivity characterized only a handful of AZD1222 recipients.

V usage is TRBV12-5 and J usage is TRBJ2-3; 10 positions match TRBD2. The sequenced sample was peripheral blood, obtained on day 0 of AZD1222 vaccination. This sequence originates from an adult in good health. CDR3 nucleotide sequence: TGTGCTAGTGGTTTGGGACTAGCGGGTTACACAGATACGCAGTATTTT. Protein: CASGLGLAGYTDTQYF.